The clone carrying this TCR beta chain has only a few counts. Method: immunoSEQ multiplex PCR; TCRdb's copy keeps in-frame clones and lacks some. The sample includes roughly 49,000 clones, roughly 80% of them seen just once. The data belong to a study of T cell responses to AZD1222 COVID-19 vaccine. V was trimmed by 1 base and J by 9 bases, leaving 18 bases between them. The CDR3 has 15 amino acids. Germline V gene data show CDR1 as SEHNR and CDR2 as FQNEAQ (reference sequence). The receptor comes from an adult in good health. The starting material was peripheral blood, obtained on day 0 of AZD1222 vaccination. This sequence joins TRBV7-9 and TRBJ1-2; perhaps TRBD1 as D (5 bases). CDR3 DNA: TGTGCCAGCAGCTTAGTGTCAGGGCCGGCCCCCCGCTACACCTTC. Amino acid sequence: CASSLVSGPAPRYTF.